This T cell receptor (beta chain) is from a study of CD8 T cells in Susac syndrome. Study outcomes and limitations: Repertoires of Susac syndrome CD4+ T cells lacked clonal expansion.

The TEMRA cells underwent FACS enrichment, while the CD8+ and CD4+ T cells underwent negative isolation. About this clonotype itself: Its antigen is still unknown.

Trimming left V 0 bases short and J 0 bases short, with 2 bases between. CDR3 length: 12 amino acids. CDR1 and CDR2 (germline): GTSNPN, SVGIG (reference sequence). RNA, at 0.5 to 1 ug, was reverse transcribed with random hexamers. In TCRdb, the immunoSEQ multiplex PCR reads were re-called with MiXCR into one record per CDR3 protein. This table has 170,000 or so distinct CDR3 sequences, about 94% appearing once. The receptor was derived from a human donor with Susac syndrome. The chain has TRBV30 and TRBJ2-5; D not resolved. Input material: CD4+ T cells from PBMCs. CDR3 residues: CAWSVNQETQYF. As DNA, the CDR3 is TGTGCCTGGAGTGTGAACCAAGAGACCCAGTACTTC.